A single sample gave rise to the 27 T cell receptor beta chains below, sequenced in a study of long-term antiretroviral therapy in people with HIV. Survey level was the resolution at which the v3.0 immunoSEQ assay ran. This table comes from immunoSEQ multiplex PCR, and its TCRdb copy is limited to in-frame clones, with some not included. This sample has about 7,400 clones, with about 80% found just once. Sample: unsorted PBMCs, taken 0.1 years after starting antiretroviral therapy. These receptors originate from a man aged 40-49 years with HIV.

The chain employs TRBV5-6 and TRBJ2-7; 9 bases align to TRBD1. The V segment lost 4 bases and the J segment 2 bases; nucleotides outside the gene matches: 7. The CDR3 extends over 15 amino acids. Germline V gene lookup returns CDR1 SGHDT and CDR2 YYEEEE. Written as DNA, the CDR3 is TGTGCCAGCAGCCTCGGGGGACAGGGCGCCTACGAGCAGTACTTC. Protein: CASSLGGQGAYEQYF.

CDR3 amino acids: CATTWTDGYEQYF. The CDR3 nucleotides are TGTGCCACCACGTGGACAGACGGCTACGAGCAGTACTTC. V usage is TRBV6-6 and J usage is TRBJ2-7; D perhaps matches TRBD1 (6 bases). Trimming removed 10 bases from V and 3 bases from J, with 16 bases in between. The CDR3 spans 13 residues. Germline V gives CDR1 MNHNY, CDR2 SVGAGI (reference sequence).

V and J are TRBV30 and TRBJ1-3; D not resolved. The CDR3 has 16 residues. With 2 bases removed from V and 2 bases from J, the gap between germline ends came to 16 bases. Germline loops: CDR1 GTSNPN, CDR2 SVGIG (reference sequence). The CDR3 here is CAWSRPPEIAGNTIYF. The CDR3 DNA reads TGTGCCTGGAGTCGTCCACCCGAAATCGCTGGAAACACCATATATTTT. Looking up the rest from reference TRBV30 and TRBJ1-3 gives the full variable domain: SQTIHQWPATLVQPVGSPLSLECTVEGTSNPNLYWYRQAAGRGLQLLFYSVGIGQISSEVPQNLSASRPQDRQFILSSKKLLLSDSGFYLCAWSRPPEIAGNTIYFGEGSWLTVV.

This chain links TRBV7-7 with TRBJ2-1; D is undetermined. V lost 5 bases and J lost 9, with 14 bases in between. Per the germline V gene, CDR1 is SSHAT and CDR2 is FNYEAQ (reference sequence). CDR3 length equals 13 residues. CDR3 in amino acids: CASSPSKSGEQFF. In DNA form, the CDR3 reads TGTGCCAGCAGCCCCTCCAAGTCTGGTGAGCAGTTCTTC.

The J gene is TRBJ1-2, the V gene TRBV6-1; D is ambiguous. The germline V gene has CDR1 MNHNS and CDR2 SASEGT. This CDR3 contains 11 residues. V shed 8 bases and J shed 5 bases, with 9 bases lying between them. The CDR3 DNA follows: TGTGCCAGCCGAGATGTTTATGGCTACACCTTC. This translates into CASRDVYGYTF.

CDR3 in amino acids: CASSPDRAGAFF. CDR3 DNA sequence: TGCGCCAGCAGCCCAGACAGGGCAGGAGCTTTCTTT. This chain connects TRBV4-1 to TRBJ1-1, with 7 bases aligning to TRBD1. The CDR3 has 12 residues. Trimming took 4 bases from V and 10 from J; bases not matched to a gene: 6. Germline V gives CDR1 MGHRA, CDR2 YSYEKL.

CDR3 amino acids: CASSTPEDQPQHF. The CDR3 DNA reads TGTGCCAGCAGCACCCCAGAGGATCAGCCCCAGCATTTT. This chain uses TRBV7-9 with TRBJ1-5; D remains ambiguous. The ends were cut back, 5 bases at V and 5 bases at J, with 10 bases in the middle. This CDR3 region has 13 residues. Germline V CDR1 and CDR2: SEHNR, FQNEAQ (reference sequence). Combining the CDR3 with reference TRBV7-9 and TRBJ1-5 gives the whole variable domain DTGVSQNPRHKITKRGQNVTFRCDPISEHNRLYWYRQTLGQGPEFLTYFQNEAQLEKSRLLSDRFSAERPKGSFSTLEIQRTEQGDSAMYLCASSTPEDQPQHFGDGTRLSIL.

The chain links TRBV6-5 to TRBJ2-7; 7 bases fit TRBD1. V gave up 2 bases and J gave up 2 bases; unmatched junction bases: 6. CDR3 length: 15 amino acids. Looked up from germline, CDR1 is MNHEY and CDR2 is SVGAGI. CDR3 DNA sequence: TGTGCCAGCAGTTACGGGACAGAAAGTCCCTACGAGCAGTACTTC. This translates into CASSYGTESPYEQYF.

This clone was detected a few times. The rearrangement links TRBV10-2 to TRBJ1-2, with a weak D call TRBD1 (5 bases). Germline values: CDR1 WSHSY, CDR2 SAAADI. The CDR3 has 15 residues. Between the trimmed V and J ends, which lost 0 bases and 7 bases, there was a span of 15 bases. For the CDR3, the DNA is TGCGCCAGCAGTGAGTCAAGGCACGGGAGGGGTGGCTACACCTTC. Translating it yields CASSESRHGRGGYTF.

V and J are TRBV6-1 and TRBJ1-2, with unresolved D. Trimming shortened V by 4 bases and J by 5 bases, and 8 bases separated the two germline ends. The CDR3 covers 12 residues. Germline CDR1 reads MNHNS; CDR2 reads SASEGT. CDR3 sequence (DNA): TGTGCCAGCAGTGTAGGAGAGTATGGCTACACCTTC. Its protein product is CASSVGEYGYTF.

The rearrangement links TRBV27 to TRBJ2-3; the D is unclear. Between the trimmed V and J ends, which lost 5 bases and 2 bases, there was a span of 5 bases. The length of the CDR3 is 12 residues. Looked up from germline, CDR1 is MNHEY and CDR2 is SMNVEV (reference sequence). The CDR3 loop reads CASSPPTDTQYF. For the CDR3, the DNA is TGTGCCAGCAGTCCGCCCACAGATACGCAGTATTTT.

A single count supports this clone. This sequence joins TRBV19 and TRBJ1-1, with D unclear. Germline-derived CDR1 and CDR2 are LNHDA and SQIVND (reference sequence). This CDR3 is 16 amino acids long. Trimming shortened V by 0 bases and J by 0 bases, and 11 bases separated the two germline ends. This CDR3 reads CASSIEPLGLNTEAFF. Written as DNA, the CDR3 is TGTGCCAGTAGTATAGAACCCCTCGGACTGAACACTGAAGCTTTCTTT.

The chain couples TRBV30 to TRBJ1-1; D not certain. Trimming removed 3 bases from V and 3 bases from J, with 8 bases in between. From germline, CDR1 is GTSNPN and CDR2 SVGIG (reference sequence). The CDR3 runs to 12 residues. As DNA, the CDR3 is TGTGCCTGGAGCGAGCAGGACACTGAAGCTTTCTTT. The encoded protein is CAWSEQDTEAFF.

V and J are TRBV20-1 and TRBJ2-7, with a weak D call TRBD1 (6 bases). The germline V gene has CDR1 DFQATT and CDR2 SNEGSKA (reference sequence). V was clipped by 7 bases and J by 5 bases, with 12 bases between them. The CDR3 runs to 11 residues. The CDR3 sequence is CSVPGAHEQYF. In DNA, the CDR3 is TGCAGTGTGCCAGGGGCCCACGAGCAGTACTTC.

This clone was picked up one time. The chain employs TRBV1 and TRBJ2-7; the table's D call TRBD1 went unverified against the DNA. TRBV1 constitutes a pseudogene. The CDR3 runs to 16 residues. The CDR3 sequence: CTSSQEPGQGTYEQYF. The DNA for the CDR3 is TGCACCAGCAGCCAAGAACCGGGACAGGGGACCTACGAGCAGTACTTC.

The V and J genes are TRBV19 and TRBJ2-6; possible D gene TRBD2, 5 bases. Germline CDR1 is LNHDA and CDR2 is SQIVND (reference sequence). This CDR3 comprises 15 residues. V was clipped by 1 base and J by 1 base, with 5 bases between them. As DNA, the CDR3 is TGTGCCAGTAGTATAGGGAGGTCTGGGGCCAACGTCCTGACTTTC. It encodes CASSIGRSGANVLTF.

The chain combines TRBV28 with TRBJ2-3; 7 nucleotides agree with TRBD2. The germline V gene encodes CDR1 MDHEN and CDR2 SYDVKM. This CDR3 is built from 15 residues. Trimming took 5 bases from V and 4 from J; bases not matched to a gene: 9. The CDR3 region has the DNA TGTGCCAGCAGTGGGGGGGGAGGTGGGTCAGATACGCAGTATTTT. Amino acids: CASSGGGGGSDTQYF.

V gene TRBV4-3 combines with J gene TRBJ2-3; no reliable D call. The CDR3 covers 15 residues. V was shortened by 0 bases and J by 3 bases, with 10 bases between the two germline ends. Germline V gene lookup returns CDR1 LGHNA and CDR2 YSLEER. CDR3 sequence (DNA): TGCGCCAGCAGCCAAGATGAACTGGGGACAGATACGCAGTATTTT. Translated, it gives CASSQDELGTDTQYF.

V and J are TRBV5-6 and TRBJ2-5; 7 bases agree with TRBD2. With 3 bases clipped from V and 2 bases from J, the junction kept 4 bases outside the gene matches. From germline, CDR1 is SGHDT and CDR2 YYEEEE. This CDR3 contains 14 residues. The CDR3 nucleotides read TGTGCCAGCAGCTATATGGGACTACAAGAGACCCAGTACTTC. It translates to CASSYMGLQETQYF.

This CDR3 reads CASSLAPRTANTEAFF. DNA of the CDR3: TGTGCCAGCAGCTTGGCCCCTCGGACAGCGAACACTGAAGCTTTCTTT. J is TRBJ1-1 and V is TRBV4-2; D might be TRBD1 (6 bases). V was clipped by 5 bases and J by 1 base, with 17 bases between them. This CDR3 region has 16 residues. The germline V gene encodes CDR1 LGHNA and CDR2 YNFKEQ.

The chain employs TRBV2 and TRBJ1-5; D call uncertain. The germline V and J ends were trimmed by 0 bases and 4 bases, with 13 bases remaining between them. The CDR3 extends over 16 amino acids. The germline V gene encodes CDR1 SNHLY and CDR2 FYNNEI. CDR3 sequence reads: CASSEALRAANQPQHF. The CDR3 DNA sequence: TGTGCCAGCAGTGAAGCGCTTCGGGCAGCGAATCAGCCCCAGCATTTT.

The chain uses TRBV6-5 and TRBJ1-1; 7 positions agree with TRBD1. CDR1 and CDR2 (germline): MNHEY, SVGAGI. This CDR3 is built from 15 residues. Germline trimming cut 5 bases from V and 5 bases from J; bases unmatched to any gene: 11. The CDR3: CASSRTGEGWTEAFF. The CDR3, as DNA: TGTGCCAGCAGTAGAACAGGGGAAGGTTGGACTGAAGCTTTCTTT.

V and J are TRBV25-1 and TRBJ2-1, with D possibly called TRBD1 or TRBD2 (7 bases each). This CDR3 is built from 15 residues. CDR1 and CDR2 (germline): MGHDK, SYGVNS. The ends were cut back, 5 bases at V and 7 bases at J, with 18 bases in the middle. Written as DNA, the CDR3 is TGTGCCAGCAGTCGAGGGGGGGCAGGGGGTAATGAGCAGTTCTTC. Translated, it gives CASSRGGAGGNEQFF.

This rearrangement joins TRBV28 to TRBJ2-7; TRBD1 matches at 8 bases. J was trimmed by 5 bases and V by 2 bases; bases with no gene match: 5. This CDR3 has 14 residues. Germline-derived CDR1 and CDR2 are MDHEN and SYDVKM. The CDR3 region is CASSLGAGGDEQYF. CDR3 DNA: TGTGCCAGCAGTTTAGGGGCAGGGGGCGACGAGCAGTACTTC.

The chain combines TRBV6-6 with TRBJ1-1; TRBD1 aligns across 9 bases. With V trimmed by 2 bases and J by 6 bases, 7 bases remained unmatched. The germline gives CDR1 MNHNY, CDR2 SVGAGI (reference sequence). The CDR3 spans 15 residues. This CDR3 reads CASSYLSRTGAEAFF. The CDR3 region has the DNA TGTGCCAGCAGTTACCTTTCCAGGACAGGGGCTGAAGCTTTCTTT.

This rearrangement joins TRBV9 to TRBJ1-3; 7 nucleotides agree with TRBD1. Unmatched junction bases numbered 12, after V lost 3 bases and J lost 3 bases. Germline CDR1 SGDLS, CDR2 YYNGEE. The CDR3 length is 17 residues. CDR3 protein: CASSAHLTGEGGNTIYF. CDR3 DNA sequence: TGTGCCAGCAGCGCTCACCTTACAGGGGAAGGTGGAAACACCATATATTTT.

The V and J genes are TRBV5-1 and TRBJ1-2, with 9 bases identical to TRBD1. CDR1 SGHRS and CDR2 YFSETQ come from the germline V gene. The V gene end was trimmed by 0 bases and the J gene end by 3 bases; junction bases not matched to a gene: 15. This CDR3 spans 19 amino acids. CDR3 in DNA: TGCGCCAGCAGCTTGGGACCGGGACAGGGACCGCGTCCTTACTATGGCTACACCTTC. This encodes CASSLGPGQGPRPYYGYTF.